The next 30 T cell receptor beta chains were all read from a single sample in a study of T cell responses to AZD1222 COVID-19 vaccine. Repertoires were generated with immunoSEQ multiplex PCR, while TCRdb's copy carries only in-frame clones and drops some. The data hold about 180,000 clones, with approximately 90% observed a single time. The sample in question was peripheral blood, obtained on day 0 of AZD1222 vaccination. These receptors came from an adult in good health.

J is TRBJ1-5 and V is TRBV2; 9 bases agree with TRBD1. V lost 4 bases, J lost 7 bases, and 5 bases stayed unmatched. This CDR3 region has 14 residues. Germline loops: CDR1 SNHLY, CDR2 FYNNEI. The CDR3 loop reads CASSGGTGSQPQHF. The CDR3 nucleotides read TGTGCCAGCAGTGGGGGGACAGGGAGCCAGCCCCAGCATTTT.

This clone was observed once. The chain is built from TRBV2 and TRBJ2-7; weak D call: TRBD2 (5 bases). The length of the CDR3 is 14 residues. V gave up 7 bases and J gave up 4 bases, with 17 bases separating them. Germline V lookup: CDR1 SNHLY, CDR2 FYNNEI. The CDR3 DNA follows: TGTGCCAGCACTCGAGTTAGCGCCGAATACGAGCAGTACTTC. Residues: CASTRVSAEYEQYF.

The chain couples TRBV6-5 to TRBJ1-1; D is uncertain. The CDR3 contains 15 residues. Trimming removed 4 bases at V and 5 bases at J, with 17 bases between. Germline lookup yields CDR1 MNHEY and CDR2 SVGAGI. CDR3 in amino acids: CASSFRKVSGTEAFF. CDR3 coding DNA: TGTGCCAGCAGTTTCCGGAAGGTCTCCGGTACTGAAGCTTTCTTT.

This clone was seen once. The chain recombines TRBV15 with TRBJ2-2; D may be TRBD1 (6 bases). This CDR3 comprises 15 residues. In germline, CDR1 is LNHNV, CDR2 YYDKDF (reference sequence). V lost 8 bases, J lost 2 bases, and 15 bases lay in between. DNA of the CDR3: TGTGCCACCGGCACAGGGTTCATTAACACCGGGGAGCTGTTTTTT. This encodes CATGTGFINTGELFF.

V gene TRBV27 combines with J gene TRBJ1-1; TRBD1 agrees at 11 bases. In germline, CDR1 is MNHEY, CDR2 SMNVEV (reference sequence). With V trimmed by 6 bases and J by 5 bases, 8 bases remained unmatched. CDR3 length equals 15 residues. Here the CDR3 reads CASSTGTGGWTEAFF. Here the CDR3 DNA reads TGTGCCAGCAGCACCGGGACAGGGGGGTGGACTGAAGCTTTCTTT.

The rearrangement joins TRBV6-2 or TRBV6-3 to TRBJ1-1; D remains unclear. This CDR3 comprises 14 residues. Germline V lookup: CDR1 MNHEY, CDR2 SVGEGT. Trimming took 5 bases from V and 3 from J, leaving 13 bases between them. The CDR3 DNA is TGTGCCAGCAGTAGTTCGGGCCAATACACTGAAGCTTTCTTT. Translated, it gives CASSSSGQYTEAFF.

The chain uses TRBV23-1 and TRBJ2-2; 13 bases align to TRBD2. TRBV23-1 counts as an open reading frame of uncertain function. With 0 bases clipped from V and 6 bases from J, the junction kept 7 bases outside the gene matches. This CDR3 has 18 residues. CDR3 nucleotides: TGCGCCAGCAGTCAATCGCGGCCTACTAGCGGGAGGGCCGGGGAGCTGTTTTTT. This gives the protein CASSQSRPTSGRAGELFF.

V usage is TRBV5-4 and J usage is TRBJ1-4; 7 bases agree with TRBD1. Germline loops: CDR1 SGHNT, CDR2 YYREEE (reference sequence). There are 15 residues in the CDR3. V was pared by 4 bases and J by 5 bases, with 8 bases of the junction left unmatched. The chain's CDR3 is CASSPRTGINEKLFF. The CDR3 DNA follows: TGTGCCAGCAGCCCCCGGACAGGCATAAATGAAAAACTGTTTTTT.

This chain links TRBV15 with TRBJ2-1; D is possibly TRBD2 (5 bases). V lost 0 bases to trimming and J lost 2 bases, with 11 bases between them. The V gene's germline CDR1 is LNHNV and CDR2 YYDKDF (reference sequence). This CDR3 is 16 amino acids long. In nucleotides, the CDR3 is TGTGCCACCAGCAGAGATCGGACTCCAGCCTACAATGAGCAGTTCTTC. Residues: CATSRDRTPAYNEQFF.

The genes are TRBV29-1 and TRBJ2-1, with D possibly TRBD1 on 6 matching bases. Looked up from germline, CDR1 is SQVTM and CDR2 is ANQGSEA. Trimming pared 1 base from V and 4 bases from J, leaving 14 bases between. This CDR3 contains 15 residues. CDR3 residues: CSVEGPDRRYNEQFF. In nucleotides, the CDR3 is TGCAGCGTTGAAGGCCCTGACAGGAGGTACAATGAGCAGTTCTTC.

Points on this clone: This sample includes further DNA sequences coding for the same CDR3. This chain joins TRBV7-6 and TRBJ2-1; D possibly corresponds to TRBD2 (6 bases). The germline CDR1 and CDR2 sequences are SGHVS and FNYEAQ. The CDR3 consists of 15 residues. V was cut by 0 bases and J by 9 bases, with 15 bases left in between. CDR3 amino acids: CASSLAAGGGFEQFF. CDR3 sequence (DNA): TGTGCCAGCAGCTTAGCTGCCGGGGGAGGTTTTGAGCAGTTCTTC.

The chain is built from TRBV15 and TRBJ1-5; D call uncertain. Germline-derived CDR1 and CDR2 are LNHNV and YYDKDF (reference sequence). The CDR3 covers 14 residues. V gave up 6 bases and J gave up 1 base, with 10 bases separating them. CDR3 in amino acids: CATSAVRSNQPQHF. In DNA, the CDR3 is TGTGCCACCAGTGCAGTGCGGAGCAATCAGCCCCAGCATTTT. Drawing the rest from reference TRBV15 and TRBJ1-5, the complete variable domain is DAMVIQNPRYQVTQFGKPVTLSCSQTLNHNVMYWYQQKSSQAPKLLFHYYDKDFNNEADTPDNFQSRRPNTSFCFLDIRSPGLGDTAMYLCATSAVRSNQPQHFGDGTRLSIL.

This chain links TRBV10-2 with TRBJ1-1; the match to TRBD1 covers 7 bases. With V trimmed by 7 bases and J by 0 bases, 8 bases remained unmatched. There are 15 residues in the CDR3. Germline loops: CDR1 WSHSY, CDR2 SAAADI. The CDR3 protein is CASTAPDRVNTEAFF. DNA of the CDR3: TGCGCCAGCACCGCCCCTGACAGGGTGAACACTGAAGCTTTCTTT.

The V and J genes are TRBV7-8 and TRBJ2-7, with 11 bases matching TRBD2. The ends lost 5 bases at V and 4 bases at J; junction bases unmatched: 7. The CDR3 loop spans 15 amino acids. Germline loops: CDR1 SGHVS, CDR2 FQNEAQ. CDR3 bases: TGTGCCAGCAGCGCCCTAGCGGGAGGATTGTACGAGCAGTACTTC. This codes for CASSALAGGLYEQYF.

The J gene is TRBJ2-1, the V gene TRBV10-3, with 11 positions matching TRBD2. The V gene's germline CDR1 is ENHRY and CDR2 SYGVKD. CDR3 length: 16 residues. V gave up 6 bases and J gave up 5 bases; unmatched junction bases: 9. The CDR3 here is CAISLIAGGPHNEQFF. The CDR3, as DNA: TGTGCCATCAGCTTAATAGCGGGAGGGCCCCACAATGAGCAGTTCTTC.

The gene calls are TRBV10-3 and TRBJ2-3; 7 bases line up with TRBD1. This CDR3 contains 16 residues. Germline CDR1 reads ENHRY; CDR2 reads SYGVKD. The J segment lost 5 bases and the V segment lost 2 bases, leaving 10 bases of the junction unmatched. The CDR3 bases are TGTGCCATCAGTGAGGATGTCGACAGGGTATTAGATACGCAGTATTTT. This gives the protein CAISEDVDRVLDTQYF.

The rearrangement joins TRBV5-4 to TRBJ1-2, with a tentative D call TRBD1 (6 bases). This CDR3 is built from 14 residues. CDR1 and CDR2 (germline): SGHNT, YYREEE (reference sequence). V dropped 0 bases and J dropped 3 bases, with 9 bases sitting between them. CDR3 bases: TGTGCCAGCAGCTTGGCAGGGGATTACTATGGCTACACCTTC. Protein product: CASSLAGDYYGYTF.

The chain links TRBV9 to TRBJ2-1; 7 bases fit TRBD2. V lost 0 bases to trimming and J lost 6 bases; unmatched junction nucleotides: 15. The CDR3 is made up of 18 amino acids. Germline assignment: CDR1 SGDLS and CDR2 YYNGEE. CDR3: CASSVASVAGPPFNEQFF. CDR3 DNA: TGTGCCAGCAGCGTAGCTTCGGTAGCGGGCCCCCCCTTCAATGAGCAGTTCTTC.

The chain recombines TRBV5-1 with TRBJ2-1, with a possible D match to TRBD2 (6 bases). The CDR3 length is 13 residues. The V and J ends lost 6 bases and 6 bases respectively, with 13 bases between them. Germline CDR1 is SGHRS and CDR2 is YFSETQ. Here the CDR3 reads CASTDMGGNEQFF. The CDR3 DNA is TGCGCCAGCACCGATATGGGGGGCAATGAGCAGTTCTTC.

The gene calls are TRBV3-1 (or the pseudogene TRBV3-2) and TRBJ1-1; weak D call: TRBD1 (5 bases). With 5 bases removed from V and 0 bases from J, the gap between germline ends came to 7 bases. This CDR3 has 13 residues. The germline gives CDR1 LGHDT, CDR2 YNNKEL (reference sequence). CDR3 sequence: CASSSGMNTEAFF. The CDR3 DNA is TGTGCCAGCAGCTCAGGGATGAACACTGAAGCTTTCTTT.

The chain joins TRBV11-1 to TRBJ1-1, with a tentative D call TRBD1 (5 bases). The V and J ends lost 3 bases and 5 bases respectively, with 13 bases between them. Germline lookup yields CDR1 SGHAT and CDR2 FQDESV (reference sequence). This CDR3 is 14 amino acids long. This CDR3 is CASSFSQGMTEAFF. CDR3 in DNA: TGTGCCAGCAGCTTTTCGCAGGGCATGACTGAAGCTTTCTTT.

The gene calls are TRBV11-2 and TRBJ2-7; possibly TRBD1 or TRBD2 for D (5 bases each). The V end lost 6 bases, the J end lost 6 bases, and 9 bases lay between the germline ends. Germline CDR1 and CDR2: SGHAT and FQNNGV. The CDR3 length is 11 residues. This chain's CDR3 is CASSLGREQYF. The CDR3 DNA reads TGTGCCAGCAGTCTGGGACGCGAGCAGTACTTC. Based on the CDR3 plus reference TRBV11-2 and TRBJ2-7, the full variable domain is EAGVAQSPRYKIIEKRQSVAFWCNPISGHATLYWYQQILGQGPKLLIQFQNNGVVDDSQLPKDRFSAERLKGVDSTLKIQPAKLEDSAVYLCASSLGREQYFGPGTRLTVT.

This clone was detected only once. The chain joins TRBV29-1 to TRBJ2-2; D call uncertain. The CDR3 is made up of 15 amino acids. Trimming cost V 0 bases and J 3 bases, with 11 bases left between them. Germline V gene sequence: CDR1 SQVTM, CDR2 ANQGSEA. This CDR3 is CSVEDPNPDTGELFF. The CDR3 nucleotides read TGCAGCGTTGAAGATCCCAACCCGGACACCGGGGAGCTGTTTTTT.

Concerning this clone itself: A read error may be the cause here, since a much bigger clone is one base away. The CDR3 DNA follows: TGTGCCAGCAGTTCCACAGATACGCAGTATTTT. Translation: CASSSTDTQYF. The chain combines TRBV6-6 with TRBJ2-3; D not resolved. The germline gives CDR1 MNHNY, CDR2 SVGAGI (reference sequence). This CDR3 has 11 residues. The germline V and J ends were trimmed by 4 bases and 2 bases, with 1 base remaining between them.

There are a few counts of this clone. CDR3 sequence: CASSNPPKEQYF. CDR3 DNA: TGTGCCAGCAGCAACCCGCCTAAAGAGCAGTACTTC. J is TRBJ2-7 and V is TRBV7-9; D ambiguous. V lost 5 bases and J 7 bases, leaving 12 bases between the germline ends. Germline CDR1 reads SEHNR; CDR2 reads FQNEAQ (reference sequence). CDR3 length equals 12 residues.

This clone showed up just once. V and J are TRBV2 and TRBJ1-1; 7 nucleotides align to TRBD1. The CDR3 consists of 17 residues. J lost 1 base, V lost 2 bases, and 10 bases had no gene match. The germline CDR1 and CDR2 sequences are SNHLY and FYNNEI. CDR3 bases: TGTGCCAGCAGTGAAAAGGGGGCCAGGGTGGCGAACACTGAAGCTTTCTTT. Translating it yields CASSEKGARVANTEAFF.

The CDR3 region is CASSLKGALSNEKLFF. In DNA form, the CDR3 reads TGTGCCAGCAGCTTGAAGGGGGCGCTGAGTAATGAAAAACTGTTTTTT. The chain combines TRBV5-8 with TRBJ1-4; 7 bases match TRBD1. The ends lost 1 base at V and 4 bases at J; junction bases unmatched: 7. The CDR3 length is 16 residues. The germline CDR1 and CDR2 sequences are SGHTS and YDEGEE.

The chain uses TRBV4-1 and TRBJ1-1; TRBD1 might be the D (6 bases). This CDR3 is built from 17 residues. Trimming pared 0 bases from V and 1 base from J, leaving 15 bases between. Looked up from germline, CDR1 is MGHRA and CDR2 is YSYEKL. The CDR3 DNA reads TGCGCCAGCAGCCAAGAGAGGGCACAGGGCCCGAACACTGAAGCTTTCTTT. This sequence encodes CASSQERAQGPNTEAFF.

V and J are TRBV2 and TRBJ2-3, with D uncertain. Germline-derived CDR1 and CDR2 are SNHLY and FYNNEI. The CDR3 is 13 amino acids. V shed 1 base and J shed 11 bases, with 13 bases lying between them. CDR3 sequence (DNA): TGTGCCAGCAGTGAAGACCCGCTCCGCGAGCAGTATTTT. Its translation: CASSEDPLREQYF.

A remark on this clone: The same CDR3 is also encoded by other DNA sequences in this sample. J is TRBJ1-1 and V is TRBV30, with D uncertain. Germline V gives CDR1 GTSNPN, CDR2 SVGIG (reference sequence). Deletions cut 2 bases from V and 1 base from J, with 2 bases between. This CDR3 is 11 amino acids long. CDR3 nucleotides: TGTGCCTGGAGTCGGAACACTGAAGCTTTCTTT. Protein product: CAWSRNTEAFF.